This T cell receptor beta chain emerged from a study of cytomegalovirus exposure and HLA in healthy donors. Study overall: The use of the same platform for the approximately 130 validation repertoires and the approximately 730 first-cohort repertoires was reported by a later analysis.

In germline, CDR1 is SGHRS, CDR2 YFSETQ. There are 17 residues in the CDR3. V was pared by 4 bases and J by 1 base, with 20 bases between. Study observations and caveats: A later analysis found first-cohort TCR clusters tended to co-occur in the 90 to 150 validation repertoires. The authors listed 150 to 200 TCR beta chains as cytomegalovirus-associated. The classifier reportedly diagnosed cytomegalovirus status with high specificity and sensitivity.

Comments on this clone: Its antigen is unknown.

TCRdb keeps only in-frame clones here, not all; method: immunoSEQ multiplex PCR. The sample yields approximately 210,000 clones, roughly 83% seen once. The chain has TRBV5-1 and TRBJ1-2; D ambiguous. Sequenced material: PBMCs. The sequence was collected from a woman younger than 35 in good health and CMV-seronegative. CDR3 residues: CASSESPTIRVNYGYTF. CDR3 coding DNA: TGCGCCAGCAGCGAGAGCCCCACTATACGTGTTAACTATGGCTACACCTTC.